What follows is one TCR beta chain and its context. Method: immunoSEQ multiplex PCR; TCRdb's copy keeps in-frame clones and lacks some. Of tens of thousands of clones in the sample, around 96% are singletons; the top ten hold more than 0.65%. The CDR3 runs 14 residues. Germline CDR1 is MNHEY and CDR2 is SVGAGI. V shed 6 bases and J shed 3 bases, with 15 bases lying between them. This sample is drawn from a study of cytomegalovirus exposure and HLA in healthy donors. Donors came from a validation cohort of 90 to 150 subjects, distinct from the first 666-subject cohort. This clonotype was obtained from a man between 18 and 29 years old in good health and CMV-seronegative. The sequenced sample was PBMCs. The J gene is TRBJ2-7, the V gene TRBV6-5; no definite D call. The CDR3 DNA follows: TGTGCCAGCAGAGACGTCGCGGAAAACTACGAGCAGTACGTC. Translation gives CASRDVAENYEQYV.